Presented here are 17 T cell receptor beta chains from one specimen sequenced in a study of cytomegalovirus exposure and HLA in healthy donors. PCR used 60 Vbeta primers and 13 Jbeta primers. Libraries were prepared by immunoSEQ multiplex PCR; TCRdb keeps only in-frame clonotypes and omits some of them. This table holds under 100,000 clones, around 79% found once. The source material was PBMCs. These receptors were obtained from a man aged 25-45 years in good health and CMV-seronegative.

This clone was detected only a few times. CDR3 loop: CAWRPIKLAGEPDTGELFF. The CDR3 region has the DNA TGTGCCTGGAGACCTATTAAACTAGCGGGCGAGCCAGACACCGGGGAGCTGTTTTTT. J is TRBJ2-2 and V is TRBV30; TRBD2 aligns across 9 bases. J was trimmed by 3 bases and V by 3 bases; bases with no gene match: 17. CDR3 length: 19 amino acids. Germline V lookup: CDR1 GTSNPN, CDR2 SVGIG (reference sequence).

This clone was seen more than once but under ten times. V usage is TRBV6-5 and J usage is TRBJ1-6; tentatively, D is TRBD1 (5 bases). V was cut by 7 bases and J by 7 bases, with 11 bases left in between. There are 13 residues in the CDR3. CDR1 is MNHEY and CDR2 is SVGAGI in the germline V gene. In DNA form, the CDR3 reads TGTGCCAGCAAGAGACAGAACAATTCACCCCTCCACTTT. It is translated as CASKRQNNSPLHF.

The chain joins TRBV9 to TRBJ2-2, with D perhaps matching TRBD1 (5 bases). This CDR3 comprises 15 residues. The V end lost 4 bases, the J end lost 7 bases, and 17 bases lay between the germline ends. Germline V gene sequence: CDR1 SGDLS, CDR2 YYNGEE. DNA of the CDR3: TGTGCCAGCAGCACCGAACCTTCAGGGATCGGGGAGCTGTTTTTT. Encoded protein: CASSTEPSGIGELFF.

The chain has TRBV29-1 and TRBJ2-1, with D maybe TRBD2 (6 bases). Germline CDR1 and CDR2: SQVTM and ANQGSEA. The CDR3 spans 17 residues. V lost 6 bases and J lost 0, with 21 bases in between. The CDR3 protein is CSVPGRGSASSYNEQFF. CDR3 nucleotides: TGCAGCGTCCCCGGGAGAGGATCTGCAAGCTCCTACAATGAGCAGTTCTTC.

This chain uses TRBV2 with TRBJ2-7; D is perhaps TRBD1 (6 bases). The CDR3 sequence is 14 residues long. Germline-derived CDR1 and CDR2 are SNHLY and FYNNEI. The V gene lost 7 bases and the J gene lost 7 bases, with 20 bases spanning the gap. The CDR3 bases are TGTGCCAGCACTTCCGGCCTACAGGGTAATGAGCAGTACTTC. Its protein product is CASTSGLQGNEQYF.

The V and J genes are TRBV15 and TRBJ2-2, with D possibly TRBD2 on 6 matching bases. This CDR3 spans 14 amino acids. The germline CDR1 and CDR2 sequences are LNHNV and YYDKDF (reference sequence). V was cut by 5 bases and J by 7 bases, with 14 bases left in between. CDR3 in DNA: TGTGCCACCAGCCTTTCGGACGGGAGCGGGGAGCTGTTTTTT. Its translation is CATSLSDGSGELFF. Full variable domain (rest looked up from reference TRBV15 and TRBJ2-2): DAMVIQNPRYQVTQFGKPVTLSCSQTLNHNVMYWYQQKSSQAPKLLFHYYDKDFNNEADTPDNFQSRRPNTSFCFLDIRSPGLGDTAMYLCATSLSDGSGELFFGEGSRLTVL.

This clone was detected only a few times. CDR3 bases: TGTGCCAGCAGTTCCGAGACAGGGCGAGGGACGCAGTATTTT. Translated, it gives CASSSETGRGTQYF. The chain combines TRBV6-5 with TRBJ2-3; TRBD1 aligns across 7 bases. Germline CDR1 and CDR2: MNHEY and SVGAGI. The CDR3 spans 14 residues. The J segment lost 9 bases and the V segment lost 4 bases, leaving 10 bases of the junction unmatched.

The genes are TRBV4-1 and TRBJ2-7; D gene ambiguous. Germline V CDR1 and CDR2: MGHRA, YSYEKL. Trimming removed 6 bases at V and 1 base at J, with 10 bases between. This CDR3 region has 13 residues. CDR3 amino acids: CASSQVSSYEQYF. The DNA of the CDR3 is TGCGCCAGCAGTCAGGTCAGTTCCTACGAGCAGTACTTC.

V and J are TRBV2 and TRBJ1-5; D is uncertain. The CDR3 runs to 13 residues. Germline V gives CDR1 SNHLY, CDR2 FYNNEI. Trimming shortened V by 6 bases and J by 4 bases, and 10 bases separated the two germline ends. CDR3 in DNA: TGTGCCAGCAGCCAAGAGACTAATCAGCCCCAGCATTTT. It specifies CASSQETNQPQHF.

The chain joins TRBV10-3 to TRBJ2-7, with TRBD1 as a possible D gene (5 bases). Germline V gives CDR1 ENHRY, CDR2 SYGVKD. This CDR3 is 14 amino acids long. The V and J ends lost 7 bases and 1 base respectively, with 14 bases between them. CDR3 protein: CAIKIDRASYEQYF. The CDR3 nucleotides are TGTGCCATCAAGATTGACAGAGCTTCCTACGAGCAGTACTTC.

V gene TRBV7-2 combines with J gene TRBJ1-3, with D perhaps TRBD1 (5 bases). Germline CDR1 is SGHTA and CDR2 is FQGNSA. V was clipped by 2 bases and J by 0 bases, with 14 bases between them. This CDR3 spans 17 amino acids. The CDR3 DNA sequence: TGTGCCAGCAGCTTAATCGGGACTGCCTCCTCTGGAAACACCATATATTTT. As protein: CASSLIGTASSGNTIYF.

A few counts support this clone. The chain carries TRBV29-1 and TRBJ2-5, with 7 bases aligning to TRBD2. The CDR3 extends over 12 amino acids. Germline V CDR1 and CDR2: SQVTM, ANQGSEA. Losses at the gene ends were 4 bases for V and 5 bases for J; bases not matched to a gene: 4. For the CDR3, the DNA is TGCAGCGTTGTCAGGCGGGGGGAGACCCAGTACTTC. It translates to CSVVRRGETQYF.

V usage is TRBV9 and J usage is TRBJ2-3; TRBD2 agrees at 7 bases. Germline assignment: CDR1 SGDLS and CDR2 YYNGEE. The CDR3 is 16 residues long. After removal of 0 bases from V and 0 bases from J, the junction contained 4 bases not matched to a gene. CDR3 residues: CASSVGPSGSTDTQYF. Written as DNA, the CDR3 is TGTGCCAGCAGCGTAGGGCCTAGCGGAAGCACAGATACGCAGTATTTT.

The chain uses TRBV10-3 and TRBJ2-2; D gene uncertain. CDR3 length: 14 residues. Trimming shortened V by 6 bases and J by 6 bases, and 14 bases separated the two germline ends. The V gene's germline CDR1 is ENHRY and CDR2 SYGVKD. In DNA, the CDR3 is TGTGCCATCAGCTCTCCAGACATGGCCGGGGAGCTGTTTTTT. Translation gives CAISSPDMAGELFF.

The V call is TRBV6-1, the J call TRBJ2-7; 8 nucleotides match TRBD2. The CDR3 loop spans 14 amino acids. The germline V gene has CDR1 MNHNS and CDR2 SASEGT. V was pared by 8 bases and J by 3 bases, with 9 bases of the junction left unmatched. The CDR3 DNA follows: TGTGCCAGCGGGGGGACTAGAGGGTTCTACGAGCAGTACTTC. Amino acid sequence: CASGGTRGFYEQYF.

In this sample, this clone turned up once. The J gene is TRBJ2-2, the V gene TRBV30; 8 bases line up with TRBD2. The CDR3 spans 13 residues. The germline CDR1 and CDR2 sequences are GTSNPN and SVGIG (reference sequence). Trimming removed 8 bases from V and 1 base from J; junction bases left unmatched: 3. This chain's CDR3 is CAGTSGNTGELFF. In nucleotides, the CDR3 is TGTGCCGGCACTAGCGGGAACACCGGGGAGCTGTTTTTT. Based on the CDR3 plus reference TRBV30 and TRBJ2-2, the full variable domain is SQTIHQWPATLVQPVGSPLSLECTVEGTSNPNLYWYRQAAGRGLQLLFYSVGIGQISSEVPQNLSASRPQDRQFILSSKKLLLSDSGFYLCAGTSGNTGELFFGEGSRLTVL.

This chain links TRBV5-4 with TRBJ1-2; a weak D match, TRBD1 (5 bases). The CDR3 has 15 amino acids. The V and J ends lost 4 bases and 8 bases respectively, with 21 bases between them. Germline V gives CDR1 SGHNT, CDR2 YYREEE (reference sequence). In nucleotides, the CDR3 is TGTGCCAGCAGCGGGATGACACCTAGTCAGGGCGGCTACACCTTC. Translating it yields CASSGMTPSQGGYTF.